Each of the 30 T cell receptor beta chains below was sequenced from the same sample in a study of cytomegalovirus exposure and HLA in healthy donors. A multiplex PCR was run with 60 Vbeta primers and 13 Jbeta primers. The protocol was immunoSEQ multiplex PCR, while the TCRdb copy is restricted to in-frame clones and leaves out a portion. The data hold 110,000 to 150,000 clones, with 82% observed a single time. The sequencing input was PBMCs. Receptors originate from a woman aged 60-75 years in good health and CMV-seropositive.

The table lists this clone with a few counts. The chain couples TRBV2 to TRBJ1-1; tentatively, D is TRBD1 (5 bases). The germline V gene has CDR1 SNHLY and CDR2 FYNNEI. The CDR3 extends over 13 amino acids. Between the trimmed V and J ends, which lost 5 bases and 1 base, there was a span of 8 bases. The CDR3 loop reads CASSYTGNTEAFF. For the CDR3, the DNA is TGTGCCAGCAGTTATACAGGGAACACTGAAGCTTTCTTT.

V and J are TRBV29-1 and TRBJ2-7; possibly TRBD2 for D (7 bases). CDR1 and CDR2 (germline): SQVTM, ANQGSEA. The CDR3 has 15 amino acids. V lost 6 bases, J lost 0 bases, and 18 bases lay in between. The chain's CDR3 is CSVYGGQDLSYEQYF. The CDR3 nucleotides read TGCAGCGTGTACGGGGGGCAGGACCTCTCCTACGAGCAGTACTTC.

The chain recombines TRBV25-1 with TRBJ2-7; 10 bases match TRBD1. V trimming: 6 bases; J trimming: 7 bases; junction bases outside the gene matches: 9. This CDR3 has 14 amino acids. The germline CDR1 and CDR2 sequences are MGHDK and SYGVNS. The CDR3 DNA follows: TGTGCCAGCAGCCCCGGGACAGGGGTGCGGGAGCAGTACTTC. This gives the protein CASSPGTGVREQYF.

The rearrangement links TRBV7-2 to TRBJ2-5; 11 bases align to TRBD2. V gave up 3 bases and J gave up 4 bases; unmatched junction bases: 4. Germline V lookup: CDR1 SGHTA, CDR2 FQGNSA. The CDR3 is 15 residues long. In DNA, the CDR3 is TGTGCCAGCAGCTTGACTAGCGGGATGGTAGAGACCCAGTACTTC. Amino acid sequence: CASSLTSGMVETQYF.

This chain connects TRBV11-3 to TRBJ2-1, with D tentatively TRBD1 (6 bases). The CDR3 has 15 amino acids. Germline V gives CDR1 SGHNT, CDR2 YENEEA. Trimming shortened V by 5 bases and J by 0 bases, and 11 bases separated the two germline ends. The CDR3 sequence is CASSTRTDSYNEQFF. The CDR3 bases are TGTGCCAGCAGCACCCGGACAGACTCCTACAATGAGCAGTTCTTC. Full variable domain (remainder filled in from reference TRBV11-3 and TRBJ2-1): EAGVVQSPRYKIIEKKQPVAFWCNPISGHNTLYWYLQNLGQGPELLIRYENEEAVDDSQLPKDRFSAERLKGVDSTLKIQPAELGDSAVYLCASSTRTDSYNEQFFGPGTRLTVL.

This clone has more than one count but fewer than ten. The chain recombines TRBV19 with TRBJ2-1; tentatively, D is TRBD2 (6 bases). The V and J ends lost 6 bases and 8 bases respectively, with 23 bases between them. Germline V gene lookup returns CDR1 LNHDA and CDR2 SQIVND (reference sequence). The CDR3 totals 16 residues. The CDR3 is CASSWDRRAPGDEQFF. The CDR3, as DNA: TGTGCCAGTAGCTGGGACCGGAGGGCCCCGGGGGATGAGCAGTTCTTC.

The chain couples TRBV6-6 to TRBJ2-5, with a weak D call TRBD2 (5 bases). Germline loops: CDR1 MNHNY, CDR2 SVGAGI (reference sequence). V shed 7 bases and J shed 1 base, with 10 bases lying between them. The CDR3 length is 13 residues. The CDR3 spells CASTAGPQETQYF. The CDR3 DNA reads TGTGCCAGCACCGCGGGTCCCCAAGAGACCCAGTACTTC.

Only a few counts were recorded for this clone. This CDR3 reads CAWSPQGYYEQYF. DNA for the CDR3: TGTGCCTGGAGTCCACAGGGCTACTACGAGCAGTACTTC. This chain joins TRBV30 and TRBJ2-7; the D gene is possibly TRBD1 (6 bases). V was cut by 2 bases and J by 3 bases, with 11 bases left in between. Germline-derived CDR1 and CDR2 are GTSNPN and SVGIG (reference sequence). The CDR3 has 13 amino acids.

V is TRBV11-3 and J is TRBJ2-3; 14 bases are a match to TRBD2. V lost 8 bases, J lost 8 bases, and 6 bases stayed unmatched. Per germline, CDR1 SGHNT and CDR2 YENEEA. The CDR3 has 14 amino acids. The CDR3 DNA follows: TGTGCCAGCCGACTAGCGGGAGGGCCTTCTACGCAGTATTTT. This codes for CASRLAGGPSTQYF.

This clone showed up just a few times. One junction end disagrees with the germline gene, perhaps due to a read error. The chain recombines TRBV10-3 with TRBJ2-3; 7 nucleotides line up with TRBD1. Per the germline V gene, CDR1 is ENHRY and CDR2 is SYGVKD. CDR3 length equals 14 residues. Here the CDR3 reads CAVRQGTSTDTQYF. For the CDR3, the DNA is TGTGCCGTCAGACAGGGCACTAGCACAGATACGCAGTATTTT.

This clone turned up a few times. V is TRBV7-9 and J is TRBJ2-7; TRBD2 matches at 8 bases. The CDR3 has 13 residues. Germline CDR1 SEHNR, CDR2 FQNEAQ (reference sequence). The ends lost 4 bases at V and 2 bases at J; junction bases unmatched: 1. DNA for the CDR3: TGTGCCAGCAGCTCCGGGAGGGCCTACGAGCAGTACTTC. Residues: CASSSGRAYEQYF.

A remark on this clone: Germline is not matched at one junction end, which may reflect a read error. V usage is TRBV5-6 and J usage is TRBJ2-3, with 9 bases aligning to TRBD2. The CDR3 is 13 amino acids. Germline V gene sequence: CDR1 SGHDT, CDR2 YYEEEE. The CDR3 DNA sequence: TGTGCCAGTGCTAGCGGGGTGACAGCTACGCAGTATTTT. This sequence encodes CASASGVTATQYF.

This chain connects TRBV25-1 to TRBJ2-7; 10 bases match TRBD2. After removal of 8 bases from V and 4 bases from J, the junction contained 8 bases not matched to a gene. The V gene's germline CDR1 is MGHDK and CDR2 SYGVNS. CDR3 size: 14 residues. The CDR3 sequence: CASSLSGRTYEQYF. The CDR3 region has the DNA TGTGCCAGCTCTCTTAGCGGGAGGACGTACGAGCAGTACTTC.

The V call is TRBV18, the J call TRBJ1-5; no clear D gene. The CDR3 contains 13 residues. Looked up from germline, CDR1 is KGHSH and CDR2 is LQKENI. The V end lost 2 bases, the J end lost 4 bases, and 6 bases lay between the germline ends. This chain's CDR3 is CASSPDQNQPQHF. The DNA for the CDR3 is TGTGCCAGCTCACCAGATCAGAATCAGCCCCAGCATTTT.

This chain joins TRBV4-3 and TRBJ2-5, with 8 bases lining up with TRBD1. Germline CDR1 reads LGHNA; CDR2 reads YSLEER. The CDR3 is 13 residues long. V was pared by 4 bases and J by 4 bases, with 2 bases of the junction left unmatched. This chain's CDR3 is CASSLQGGETQYF. CDR3 nucleotide sequence: TGCGCCAGCAGCCTACAGGGGGGAGAGACCCAGTACTTC.

In this sample, this clone turned up once. This sequence joins TRBV7-2 and TRBJ2-2; possibly TRBD2 for D (5 bases). V was clipped by 2 bases and J by 5 bases, with 12 bases between them. The germline V gene encodes CDR1 SGHTA and CDR2 FQGNSA. The CDR3 loop spans 15 amino acids. The CDR3 DNA follows: TGTGCCAGCAGCTTAAAAGGAGGTTTTACCGGGGAGCTGTTTTTT. Translated: CASSLKGGFTGELFF.

CDR3 residues: CASSGPLGQGTNEKLFF. Written as DNA, the CDR3 is TGTGCCAGCAGTGGCCCTCTCGGACAGGGAACTAATGAAAAACTGTTTTTT. The V gene is TRBV28, the J gene TRBJ1-4, with TRBD1 identical over 8 bases. The CDR3 runs to 17 residues. Germline V gene sequence: CDR1 MDHEN, CDR2 SYDVKM. V trimming: 5 bases; J trimming: 1 base; junction bases outside the gene matches: 9.

For the CDR3, the DNA is TGTGCCATCAGTAAAGGGGACACCGGGGAGCTGTTTTTT. Its protein product is CAISKGDTGELFF. The chain couples TRBV10-3 to TRBJ2-2; TRBD1 is a possible D gene (5 bases). Germline V gives CDR1 ENHRY, CDR2 SYGVKD. The CDR3 extends over 13 amino acids. V was trimmed by 5 bases and J by 3 bases, leaving 7 bases between them.

J is TRBJ1-1 and V is TRBV19; 8 nucleotides match TRBD1. The ends lost 5 bases at V and 3 bases at J; junction bases unmatched: 5. The CDR3 covers 14 residues. Germline loops: CDR1 LNHDA, CDR2 SQIVND (reference sequence). CDR3 coding DNA: TGTGCCAGTAGTTCCATGGACAGGGACACTGAAGCTTTCTTT. This codes for CASSSMDRDTEAFF.

This chain connects TRBV7-2 to TRBJ2-2; TRBD2 matches 10 bases. CDR1 and CDR2 (germline): SGHTA, FQGNSA. The V gene end was trimmed by 5 bases and the J gene end by 4 bases; junction bases not matched to a gene: 10. This CDR3 has 17 amino acids. CDR3 sequence: CASSPDTSGTTTGELFF. CDR3 in DNA: TGTGCCAGCAGCCCTGACACTAGCGGGACGACCACCGGGGAGCTGTTTTTT. The whole variable domain, remainder taken from reference TRBV7-2 and TRBJ2-2, is GAGVSQSPSNKVTEKGKDVELRCDPISGHTALYWYRQSLGQGLEFLIYFQGNSAPDKSGLPSDRFSAERTGGSVSTLTIQRTQQEDSAVYLCASSPDTSGTTTGELFFGEGSRLTVL.

This clone was seen a handful of times. The chain uses TRBV5-1 and TRBJ2-2; no reliable D call. With 2 bases removed from V and 17 bases from J, the gap between germline ends came to 19 bases. CDR1 SGHRS and CDR2 YFSETQ come from the germline V gene. The CDR3 loop spans 13 amino acids. The CDR3 coding sequence is TGCGCCAGCAGCTTCAGCGACCGAGGCACCCGCTTTTTT. The encoded protein is CASSFSDRGTRFF.

V usage is TRBV27 and J usage is TRBJ1-5, with TRBD1 matching 12 bases. The CDR3 has 17 amino acids. After removal of 8 bases from V and 2 bases from J, the junction contained 10 bases not matched to a gene. The germline V gene encodes CDR1 MNHEY and CDR2 SMNVEV (reference sequence). CDR3 coding DNA: TGTGCCAGCTCCGGGACAGGGGGCAGGTTCGGCAATCAGCCCCAGCATTTT. Translated, it gives CASSGTGGRFGNQPQHF.

The V call is TRBV6-1, the J call TRBJ1-4; a possible D gene is TRBD1 (6 bases). This CDR3 has 17 residues. Per germline, CDR1 MNHNS and CDR2 SASEGT. The V gene lost 0 bases and the J gene lost 0 bases, with 11 bases spanning the gap. DNA of the CDR3: TGTGCCAGCAGTGAAGCGTGGACAGACGCAACTAATGAAAAACTGTTTTTT. It encodes CASSEAWTDATNEKLFF.

The chain links TRBV19 to TRBJ2-7; 8 bases map to TRBD2. J was trimmed by 4 bases and V by 6 bases; bases with no gene match: 14. Per germline, CDR1 LNHDA and CDR2 SQIVND (reference sequence). The CDR3 spans 16 residues. For the CDR3, the DNA is TGTGCCAGTAGCCCGACCGTAGCGGGAACCAGGTACGAGCAGTACTTC. This sequence encodes CASSPTVAGTRYEQYF.

The CDR3 region has the DNA TGTGCCAGCAGCGAGGACAGGGCTGGGTTCTCTGGGGCCAACGTCCTGACTTTC. As protein: CASSEDRAGFSGANVLTF. The chain employs TRBV9 and TRBJ2-6, with TRBD1 identical over 8 bases. The V segment lost 3 bases and the J segment 0 bases; nucleotides outside the gene matches: 8. The CDR3 covers 18 residues. From germline, CDR1 is SGDLS and CDR2 YYNGEE.

The chain joins TRBV18 to TRBJ2-3; 9 bases match TRBD1. Germline V gives CDR1 KGHSH, CDR2 LQKENI. The CDR3 sequence is 15 residues long. J was trimmed by 2 bases and V by 4 bases; bases with no gene match: 4. The CDR3 bases are TGTGCCAGCTCACGCGGACAGGGGCTCACAGATACGCAGTATTTT. This translates into CASSRGQGLTDTQYF.

The chain employs TRBV7-9 and TRBJ2-1; 13 bases align to TRBD2. V gave up 6 bases and J gave up 7 bases; unmatched junction bases: 6. The germline V gene has CDR1 SEHNR and CDR2 FQNEAQ (reference sequence). The CDR3 extends over 15 amino acids. This chain's CDR3 is CASRGLAGEVNEQFF. DNA of the CDR3: TGTGCCAGCAGAGGACTAGCGGGAGAGGTAAATGAGCAGTTCTTC.

This sequence joins TRBV2 and TRBJ1-1, with TRBD1 as a possible D gene (6 bases). Trimming took off 1 base at V and 1 base at J, with 19 bases between the two ends. The CDR3 length is 18 residues. Looked up from germline, CDR1 is SNHLY and CDR2 is FYNNEI. The DNA for the CDR3 is TGTGCCAGCAGTGAAGGTGAATGGGCAGGGGTTGGGAACACTGAAGCTTTCTTT. Its protein is CASSEGEWAGVGNTEAFF.

The chain links TRBV28 to TRBJ2-7; 7 nucleotides align to TRBD1. The germline CDR1 and CDR2 sequences are MDHEN and SYDVKM. The CDR3 loop spans 16 amino acids. J was trimmed by 2 bases and V by 5 bases; bases with no gene match: 12. The CDR3 DNA follows: TGTGCCAGCAGTCCCGCCCTACAGGGGCCAACCTACGAGCAGTACTTC. This gives the protein CASSPALQGPTYEQYF. The complete variable domain, with remaining parts taken from reference TRBV28 and TRBJ2-7, reads DVKVTQSSRYLVKRTGEKVFLECVQDMDHENMFWYRQDPGLGLRLIYFSYDVKMKEKGDIPEGYSVSREKKERFSLILESASTNQTSMYLCASSPALQGPTYEQYFGPGTRLTVT.

The rearrangement uses TRBV5-4 and TRBJ1-1, with D hard to call. The CDR3 is 14 amino acids. The germline CDR1 and CDR2 sequences are SGHNT and YYREEE (reference sequence). Trimming removed 2 bases from V and 0 bases from J, with 8 bases in between. This CDR3 reads CASSLGLVNTEAFF. The CDR3 region has the DNA TGTGCCAGCAGCTTAGGACTTGTGAACACTGAAGCTTTCTTT.